This TCR beta chain was captured by sequencing in a study of T-cell reconstitution after alpha-beta-depleted transplantation in children. Trimming at V came to 1 base and at J to 3 bases, leaving 6 bases not matched to a gene. CDR1 and CDR2 from the germline V gene are DFQATT and SNEGSKA (reference sequence). The CDR3 has 15 amino acids. This clonotype was counted ten times or more. Preparing the TCRbeta library involved the use of unique molecular identifiers. TCRdb fed the PCR reads into MiXCR, producing one record per CDR3 protein. The sample lists 200,000 to 250,000 distinct CDR3 sequences; around 9.5% were seen once.

The clonotype originates from a human donor who donated a stem cell graft to a child with acute lymphoblastic leukemia. The material was PBMCs from the stem cell graft donor, obtained from the stem cell graft. The chain uses TRBV20-1 and TRBJ2-7, with 10 positions matching TRBD2. In DNA, the CDR3 is TGCAGTGCTAGAGTTGCTAGCGGGGGATTCTACGAGCAGTACTTC. Protein: CSARVASGGFYEQYF.